The clone carrying this T cell receptor (beta chain) has more than one count but fewer than ten. Its antigen is currently unknown. TCRdb passed the PCR reads through MiXCR, listing each CDR3 protein once. The table includes over 600,000 distinct CDR3 sequences, just under 20% detected once. The data stem from a study of molecular identifiers for immune sequencing clone quantification. Study-level information: Replicate runs used RNA from roughly 20,000 or 100,000 naive CD8 cells, which was split five ways into aliquots, and four of those aliquots were then sequenced. Study-wide findings and caveats: Highly expanded clone sizes could be underestimated by identical TCR molecules that share a barcode.

Sorted cell numbers of roughly 19,000 to 1,000,000, with 10%, 30% or 50% RNA, served as input for naive CD8 libraries. With 4 bases removed from V and 0 bases from J, the gap between germline ends came to 10 bases. Germline assignment: CDR1 LGHNT and CDR2 FRNRAP. The CDR3 consists of 15 residues. The rearrangement joins TRBV12-5 to TRBJ2-1; D uncertain. The TCR comes from a human donor in good health. Some libraries in this study had Jurkat cell RNA spiked in. Sequences were obtained from naive CD8+ T cells from blood, with Jurkat cell RNA spiked in. Indicated subset: FACS-sorted CD8+CD4-CCR7+CD45RA+ naive T cells. As DNA, the CDR3 is TGTGCTAGTGGTTCCAGCGAGAGCTCCTACAATGAGCAGTTCTTC. Its translation is CASGSSESSYNEQFF.